The following is a T cell receptor (beta chain) sequence with its context. Its antigen remains unknown. The data were taken from a study of cytomegalovirus exposure and HLA in healthy donors. Study-level results: Beyond CMV serostatus, there was no information to go on about immune exposure. The classifier reportedly diagnosed cytomegalovirus status with high sensitivity and specificity.

Vbeta (60) and Jbeta (13) primers were used in the PCR. Some clones are missing from TCRdb's copy, which holds only in-frame ones; the method was immunoSEQ multiplex PCR. Of about 110,000 clones listed, roughly 73% were seen once; the top ten hold around 7.4%. The receptor was isolated from a man between 25 and 39 years old in good health and CMV-seronegative. Material for sequencing was PBMCs.

The CDR3 here is CSATSGQYNEQFF. CDR3 nucleotide sequence: TGCAGCGCGACTAGCGGGCAATACAATGAGCAGTTCTTC. This chain uses TRBV29-1 with TRBJ2-1, with 10 bases that match TRBD2. Per germline, CDR1 SQVTM and CDR2 ANQGSEA. The CDR3 has 13 residues. Unmatched junction bases numbered 4, after V lost 7 bases and J lost 4 bases.